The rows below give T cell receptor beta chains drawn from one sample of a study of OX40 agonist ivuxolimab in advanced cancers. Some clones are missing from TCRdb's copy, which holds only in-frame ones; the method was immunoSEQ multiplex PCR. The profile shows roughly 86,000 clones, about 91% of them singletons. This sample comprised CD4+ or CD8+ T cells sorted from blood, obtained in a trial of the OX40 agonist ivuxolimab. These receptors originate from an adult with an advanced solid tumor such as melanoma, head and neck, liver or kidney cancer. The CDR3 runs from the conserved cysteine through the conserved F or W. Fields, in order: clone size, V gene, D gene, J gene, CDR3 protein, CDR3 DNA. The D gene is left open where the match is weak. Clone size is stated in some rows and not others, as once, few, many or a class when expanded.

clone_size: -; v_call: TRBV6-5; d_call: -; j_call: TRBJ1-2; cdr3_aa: CASSSRHANYGYTF; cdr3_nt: TGTGCCAGCAGTTCTCGACACGCCAACTATGGCTACACCTTC
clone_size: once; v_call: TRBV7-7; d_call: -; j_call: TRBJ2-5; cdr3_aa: CASSLGWGYQETQYF; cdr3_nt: TGTGCTAGCAGCTTAGGGTGGGGTTACCAAGAGACCCAGTACTTC
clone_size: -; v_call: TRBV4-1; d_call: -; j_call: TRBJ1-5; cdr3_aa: CASSPLDTFGNQPQHF; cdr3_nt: TGCGCCAGCAGCCCCCTGGACACTTTTGGCAATCAGCCCCAGCATTTT
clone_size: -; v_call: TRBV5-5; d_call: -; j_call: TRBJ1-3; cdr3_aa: CASSPGQSPGTKWYF; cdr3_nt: TGTGCCAGCAGCCCTGGACAATCTCCCGGGACAAAGTGGTATTTT
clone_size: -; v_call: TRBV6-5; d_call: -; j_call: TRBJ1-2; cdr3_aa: CASTSGRGYGYTF; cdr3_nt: TGTGCCAGCACCTCGGGGAGGGGCTATGGCTACACCTTC
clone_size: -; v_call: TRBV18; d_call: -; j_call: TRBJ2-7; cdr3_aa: CASSQGPRYEQYF; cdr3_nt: TGTGCCAGCTCACAGGGTCCTCGCTACGAGCAGTACTTC
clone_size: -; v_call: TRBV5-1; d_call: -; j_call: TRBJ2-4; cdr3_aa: CASSFGSQGSKNIQYF; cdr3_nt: TGCGCCAGCAGCTTTGGGAGTCAGGGATCCAAAAACATTCAGTACTTC
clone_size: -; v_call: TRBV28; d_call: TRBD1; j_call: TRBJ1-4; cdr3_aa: CASSQQGRGEKLFF; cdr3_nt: TGTGCCAGCAGTCAACAGGGGAGAGGTGAAAAACTGTTTTTT
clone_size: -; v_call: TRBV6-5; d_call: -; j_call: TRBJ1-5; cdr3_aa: CASKNRDLEEPQHF; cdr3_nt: TGTGCCAGCAAGAACCGGGACCTTGAAGAACCCCAGCATTTT
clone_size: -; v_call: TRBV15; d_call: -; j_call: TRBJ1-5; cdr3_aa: CATSREGWGNQPQHF; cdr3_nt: TGTGCCACCAGCAGAGAAGGATGGGGCAATCAGCCCCAGCATTTT
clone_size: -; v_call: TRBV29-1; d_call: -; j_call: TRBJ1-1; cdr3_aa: CSARPGRSLTEAFF; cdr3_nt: TGCAGCGCCCGGCCGGGACGGAGCCTCACTGAAGCTTTCTTT
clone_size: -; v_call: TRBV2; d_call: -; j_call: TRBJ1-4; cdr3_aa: CASSDMGFWGEKLFF; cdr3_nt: TGTGCCAGCAGTGATATGGGGTTTTGGGGGGAAAAACTGTTTTTT
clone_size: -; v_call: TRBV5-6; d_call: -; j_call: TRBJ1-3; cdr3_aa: CASSPDPSPGNTIYF; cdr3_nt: TGTGCCAGCAGCCCCGACCCCTCCCCTGGAAACACCATATATTTT
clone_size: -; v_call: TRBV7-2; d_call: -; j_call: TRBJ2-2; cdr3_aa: CASSFAAANTGELFF; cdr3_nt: TGTGCCAGCAGCTTCGCGGCGGCGAACACCGGGGAGCTGTTTTTT
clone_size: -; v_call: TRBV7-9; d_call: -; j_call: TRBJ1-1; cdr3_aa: CASSSISGTEAFF; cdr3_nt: TGTGCCAGCAGCTCAATTAGTGGAACTGAAGCTTTCTTT
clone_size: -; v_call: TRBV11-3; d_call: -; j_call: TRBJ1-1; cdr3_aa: CASSSRAGNTEAFF; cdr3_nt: TGTGCCAGCAGTTCTAGAGCGGGGAACACTGAAGCTTTCTTT
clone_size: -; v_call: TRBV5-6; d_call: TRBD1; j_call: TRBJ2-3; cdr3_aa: CASSTAGGEKDTQYF; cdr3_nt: TGTGCCAGCAGCACCGCAGGGGGCGAGAAAGATACGCAGTATTTT
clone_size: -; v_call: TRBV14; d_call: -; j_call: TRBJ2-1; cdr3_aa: CASSQLQGGEQFF; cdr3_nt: TGTGCCAGCAGCCAACTACAGGGAGGTGAGCAGTTCTTC
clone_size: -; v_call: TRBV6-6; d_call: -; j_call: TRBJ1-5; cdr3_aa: CASGQGNQPQHF; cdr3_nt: TGTGCCAGCGGGCAGGGCAATCAGCCCCAGCATTTT
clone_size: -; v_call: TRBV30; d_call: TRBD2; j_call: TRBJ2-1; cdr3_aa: CAWRYSGGSYNEQFF; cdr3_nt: TGTGCCTGGAGGTATAGCGGGGGATCCTACAATGAGCAGTTCTTC
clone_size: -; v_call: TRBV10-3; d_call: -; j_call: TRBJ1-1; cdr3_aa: CAISESTEAFF; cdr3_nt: TGTGCCATCAGTGAGTCGACTGAAGCTTTCTTT
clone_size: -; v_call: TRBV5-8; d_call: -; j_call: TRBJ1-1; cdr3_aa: CASSSGRDTEAFF; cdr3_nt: TGTGCCAGCAGCTCCGGACGGGACACTGAAGCTTTCTTT
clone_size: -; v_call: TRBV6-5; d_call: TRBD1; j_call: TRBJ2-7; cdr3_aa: CASSPVTGAYEQYF; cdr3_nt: TGTGCCAGCAGTCCCGTGACAGGGGCCTACGAGCAGTACTTC
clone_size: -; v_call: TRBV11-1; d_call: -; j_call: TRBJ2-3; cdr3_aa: CASSQDRTDTQYF; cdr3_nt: TGTGCCAGCAGTCAGGACCGCACAGATACGCAGTATTTT
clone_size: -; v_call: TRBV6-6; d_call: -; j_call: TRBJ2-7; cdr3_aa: CASITGMGPYEQYF; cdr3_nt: TGTGCCAGCATTACGGGCATGGGGCCCTACGAGCAGTACTTC
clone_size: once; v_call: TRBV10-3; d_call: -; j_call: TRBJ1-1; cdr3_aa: CAISPYTLNTEAFF; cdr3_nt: TGTGCCATCAGCCCTTACACTCTGAACACTGAAGCTTTCTTT
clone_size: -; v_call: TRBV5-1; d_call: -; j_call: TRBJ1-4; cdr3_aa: CASKDLRGTREKLFF; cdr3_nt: TGCGCCAGCAAGGATCTCCGGGGTACACGTGAAAAACTGTTTTTT
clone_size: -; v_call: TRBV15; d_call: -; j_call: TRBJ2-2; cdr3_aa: CATSRDRGRTGELFF; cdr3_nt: TGTGCCACCAGCAGAGACAGGGGAAGGACCGGGGAGCTGTTTTTT
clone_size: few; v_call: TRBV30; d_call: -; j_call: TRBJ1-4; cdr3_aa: CAWSRRGATNEKLFF; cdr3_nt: TGTGCCTGGAGTCGGAGAGGGGCAACTAATGAAAAACTGTTTTTT
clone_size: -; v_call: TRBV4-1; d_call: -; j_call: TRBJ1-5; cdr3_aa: CASSQGDRRNQPQHF; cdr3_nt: TGCGCCAGCAGCCAGGGTGACAGGCGCAATCAGCCCCAGCATTTT
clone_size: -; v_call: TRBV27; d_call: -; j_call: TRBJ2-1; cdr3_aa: CASSRDSDPYNEQFF; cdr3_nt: TGTGCCAGCAGCCGCGACAGTGACCCCTACAATGAGCAGTTCTTC
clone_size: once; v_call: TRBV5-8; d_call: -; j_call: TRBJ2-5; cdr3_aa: CASAQDSEETQYF; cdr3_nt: TGTGCCAGCGCCCAGGACAGCGAAGAGACCCAGTACTTC
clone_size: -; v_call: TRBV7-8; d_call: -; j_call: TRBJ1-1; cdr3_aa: CASSLGGSPSEAFF; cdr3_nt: TGTGCCAGCAGCTTAGGCGGCAGTCCCTCTGAAGCTTTCTTT
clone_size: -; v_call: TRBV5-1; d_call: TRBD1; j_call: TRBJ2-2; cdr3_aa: CASGTGTGSAGELFF; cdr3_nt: TGCGCCAGCGGGACCGGGACAGGTTCCGCCGGGGAGCTGTTTTTT
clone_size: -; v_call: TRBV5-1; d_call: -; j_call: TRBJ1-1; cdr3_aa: CASSFGQTEAFF; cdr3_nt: TGCGCCAGCAGCTTCGGCCAAACTGAAGCTTTCTTT
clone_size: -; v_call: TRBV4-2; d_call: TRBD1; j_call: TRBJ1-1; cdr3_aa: CASSLDRHAEAFF; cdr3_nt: TGTGCCAGCAGCTTGGACAGGCACGCTGAAGCTTTCTTT